Listed here are 19 T cell receptor beta chains from one sample, sequenced in a study of blood T cell repertoires in COVID-19 (TCRdb year 2020). The library was generated by the immunoSEQ multiplex PCR assay. Imported from immuneACCESS, the table was reduced by TCRdb to in-frame sequences with V and J called. These copies leave out some clones; in studies compared against another copy, an unresolved V gene accounts for under half, and the cause of the remainder is not known. Here the sample has a few hundred thousand clones; around 83% occur a single time. The leading ten clones occupy 2.5% to 3.5% of the sample. The sample consisted of peripheral blood. These receptors all stem from a man in his fifties who had recovered from COVID-19.

The CDR3 coding sequence is TGTGCCAGCAGCTTCGGGACAGGGCCTGGACCCTATGGCTACACCTTC. Translating gives CASSFGTGPGPYGYTF. The chain has TRBV5-6 and TRBJ1-2, with 9 bases fitting TRBD1. This CDR3 is 16 amino acids long. J was trimmed by 4 bases and V by 2 bases; bases with no gene match: 9. Germline lookup yields CDR1 SGHDT and CDR2 YYEEEE.

The chain has TRBV28 and TRBJ1-1; TRBD1 agrees at 7 bases. The V and J ends lost 2 bases and 5 bases, in that order; junction bases with no gene match: 5. CDR3 length: 14 amino acids. Germline CDR1 MDHEN, CDR2 SYDVKM. The CDR3 protein is CASSLRGGGTEAFF. In nucleotides, the CDR3 is TGTGCCAGCAGTTTACGAGGGGGCGGGACTGAAGCTTTCTTT.

The rearrangement joins TRBV9 to TRBJ2-1, with 15 nucleotides matching TRBD2. CDR1 and CDR2 from the germline V gene are SGDLS and YYNGEE. The V segment lost 0 bases and the J segment 1 base; nucleotides outside the gene matches: 2. CDR3 length: 18 amino acids. CDR3 nucleotide sequence: TGTGCCAGCAGCGTAGTCGGGACTAGCGGGAGGTCCTACAATGAGCAGTTCTTC. Amino acids: CASSVVGTSGRSYNEQFF.

This sequence joins TRBV4-2 and TRBJ2-7; 12 nucleotides match TRBD2. CDR1 is LGHNA, CDR2 YNFKEQ, per germline. The trim removed 1 base at V and 3 bases at J, leaving 7 bases unmatched. This CDR3 has 17 residues. The CDR3 coding sequence is TGTGCCAGCAGCCAAGCCCAGGCTAGCGGGAGGGACTACGAGCAGTACTTC. This translates into CASSQAQASGRDYEQYF.

V and J are TRBV30 and TRBJ2-2, with 7 positions matching TRBD1. The CDR3 is 13 residues long. Germline loops: CDR1 GTSNPN, CDR2 SVGIG (reference sequence). With 0 bases clipped from V and 7 bases from J, the junction kept 2 bases outside the gene matches. The CDR3 DNA reads TGTGCCTGGAGTGTACAGGGGCTCGGGGAGCTGTTTTTT. Amino acid sequence: CAWSVQGLGELFF.

The chain is built from TRBV6-2 or TRBV6-3 and TRBJ2-1; 14 positions match TRBD2. Unmatched junction bases numbered 3, after V lost 4 bases and J lost 4 bases. This CDR3 has 16 amino acids. Per the germline V gene, CDR1 is MNHEY and CDR2 is SVGEGT. The CDR3 protein is CASSLGLAGAYNEQFF. The DNA for the CDR3 is TGTGCCAGCAGTTTGGGACTAGCGGGAGCTTACAATGAGCAGTTCTTC.

The chain links TRBV4-1 to TRBJ2-5; 8 nucleotides line up with TRBD1. The CDR3 consists of 17 residues. Germline values: CDR1 MGHRA, CDR2 YSYEKL. The V and J ends lost 0 bases and 2 bases, in that order; junction bases with no gene match: 8. The CDR3 DNA reads as TGCGCCAGCAGCCAAGATGGAACAGGGGGTCGGCAAGAGACCCAGTACTTC. Its protein product is CASSQDGTGGRQETQYF.

The rearrangement links TRBV2 to TRBJ2-2; 10 bases align to TRBD2. The germline V gene encodes CDR1 SNHLY and CDR2 FYNNEI. J lost 5 bases, V lost 7 bases, and 10 bases had no gene match. The CDR3 has 16 residues. CDR3 DNA sequence: TGTGCCAGCAACGGAGCGGGAGGGGTTAATACCGGGGAGCTGTTTTTT. Its protein is CASNGAGGVNTGELFF.

J is TRBJ2-7 and V is TRBV7-9; D perhaps matches TRBD2 (5 bases). Germline lookup yields CDR1 SEHNR and CDR2 FQNEAQ (reference sequence). Trimming stripped 5 bases from V and 5 bases from J, with 16 bases between. CDR3 size: 14 residues. The DNA of the CDR3 is TGTGCCAGCAGCAGAAGGTCCGGGGTAGACGAGCAGTACTTC. Translating gives CASSRRSGVDEQYF. The full variable domain, rest sourced from reference TRBV7-9 and TRBJ2-7, is DTGVSQNPRHKITKRGQNVTFRCDPISEHNRLYWYRQTLGQGPEFLTYFQNEAQLEKSRLLSDRFSAERPKGSFSTLEIQRTEQGDSAMYLCASSRRSGVDEQYFGPGTRLTVT.

The CDR3 nucleotides are TGTGCCAGCAGCGGAGGGGGGGCTGGGGCCAACGTCCTGACTTTC. This encodes CASSGGGAGANVLTF. J is TRBJ2-6 and V is TRBV27, with D possibly matching TRBD2 (7 bases). V dropped 6 bases and J dropped 2 bases, with 11 bases sitting between them. In germline, CDR1 is MNHEY, CDR2 SMNVEV (reference sequence). The CDR3 runs to 15 residues.

This clone was seen a few times. The chain carries TRBV27 and TRBJ1-5, with D possibly matching TRBD1 (6 bases). Deletions cut 4 bases from V and 3 bases from J, with 13 bases between. CDR3 length: 15 residues. Germline V gives CDR1 MNHEY, CDR2 SMNVEV (reference sequence). The CDR3 nucleotides are TGTGCCAGCAGTTCCGCGGACAGCAACAATCAGCCCCAGCATTTT. It encodes CASSSADSNNQPQHF.

V usage is TRBV7-2 and J usage is TRBJ2-7; D is perhaps TRBD2 (6 bases). V was trimmed by 4 bases and J by 4 bases, leaving 26 bases between them. The CDR3 has 18 residues. Per the germline V gene, CDR1 is SGHTA and CDR2 is FQGNSA. The CDR3 is CASSSAHVGGRLSYEQYF. The CDR3 DNA reads TGTGCCAGCAGCTCCGCCCACGTTGGTGGGAGGCTTTCTTACGAGCAGTACTTC.

This clone showed up just once. The rearrangement links TRBV6-1 to TRBJ1-1, with D perhaps TRBD1 (5 bases). The V and J ends lost 0 bases and 0 bases respectively, with 8 bases between them. This CDR3 contains 15 residues. Per the germline V gene, CDR1 is MNHNS and CDR2 is SASEGT. The CDR3 reads CASSEAGGMNTEAFF. The DNA of the CDR3 is TGTGCCAGCAGTGAAGCGGGGGGAATGAACACTGAAGCTTTCTTT.

This chain joins TRBV10-2 and TRBJ2-4; 12 bases are a match to TRBD2. V lost 3 bases and J lost 12; bases outside the gene matches: 9. The CDR3 loop spans 15 amino acids. Germline CDR1 reads WSHSY; CDR2 reads SAAADI. For the CDR3, the DNA is TGCGCCAGCAGTGATCGCCTAGCGGGAGGGGAAAGTCAGTACTTC. It encodes CASSDRLAGGESQYF.

The rearrangement links TRBV4-2 to TRBJ2-7; TRBD2 might be the D (6 bases). The CDR3 has 15 residues. CDR1 is LGHNA and CDR2 is YNFKEQ in the germline V gene. Trimming removed 0 bases at V and 2 bases at J, with 11 bases between. This CDR3 is CASSQESLAAYEQYF. The DNA of the CDR3 is TGTGCCAGCAGCCAAGAGTCACTAGCTGCCTACGAGCAGTACTTC.

The chain carries TRBV19 and TRBJ2-3; 8 bases are a match to TRBD2. The germline gives CDR1 LNHDA, CDR2 SQIVND (reference sequence). The junction had 13 bases not matched to a gene; V was cut back by 6 bases and J by 2 bases. This CDR3 has 17 residues. CDR3 protein: CASSDGSHGGVTDTQYF. For the CDR3, the DNA is TGTGCCAGTAGCGACGGGAGTCACGGGGGGGTCACAGATACGCAGTATTTT. The full variable domain, in which reference TRBV19 and TRBJ2-3 provide the parts outside the CDR3, is DGGITQSPKYLFRKEGQNVTLSCEQNLNHDAMYWYRQDPGQGLRLIYYSQIVNDFQKGDIAEGYSVSREKKESFPLTVTSAQKNPTAFYLCASSDGSHGGVTDTQYFGPGTRLTVL.

The chain uses TRBV6-2 or TRBV6-3 and TRBJ1-2; 9 positions agree with TRBD1. Germline-derived CDR1 and CDR2 are MNHEY and SVGEGT. The CDR3 is 15 amino acids. J lost 10 bases, V lost 5 bases, and 14 bases had no gene match. CDR3 protein: CASSPLGQGGHVYTF. The CDR3 DNA is TGTGCCAGCAGTCCCTTGGGACAGGGCGGTCATGTCTACACCTTC.

Here the CDR3 DNA reads TGTGCCAGCACTACAGGGTGGGCCACTGAAGCTTTCTTT. Its protein is CASTTGWATEAFF. This chain links TRBV2 with TRBJ1-1, with D perhaps matching TRBD1 (6 bases). Germline V CDR1 and CDR2: SNHLY, FYNNEI. Trimming took off 7 bases at V and 4 bases at J, with 13 bases between the two ends. The CDR3 extends over 13 amino acids.

The V and J genes are TRBV19 and TRBJ2-1; 7 nucleotides align to TRBD2. The CDR3 loop spans 17 amino acids. V was pared by 0 bases and J by 2 bases, with 7 bases of the junction left unmatched. CDR1 and CDR2 (germline): LNHDA, SQIVND (reference sequence). The CDR3 bases are TGTGCCAGTAGTATAGATCAGCGGGGAGGGGCCTACAATGAGCAGTTCTTC. Protein sequence: CASSIDQRGGAYNEQFF. Full variable domain (rest looked up from reference TRBV19 and TRBJ2-1): DGGITQSPKYLFRKEGQNVTLSCEQNLNHDAMYWYRQDPGQGLRLIYYSQIVNDFQKGDIAEGYSVSREKKESFPLTVTSAQKNPTAFYLCASSIDQRGGAYNEQFFGPGTRLTVL.